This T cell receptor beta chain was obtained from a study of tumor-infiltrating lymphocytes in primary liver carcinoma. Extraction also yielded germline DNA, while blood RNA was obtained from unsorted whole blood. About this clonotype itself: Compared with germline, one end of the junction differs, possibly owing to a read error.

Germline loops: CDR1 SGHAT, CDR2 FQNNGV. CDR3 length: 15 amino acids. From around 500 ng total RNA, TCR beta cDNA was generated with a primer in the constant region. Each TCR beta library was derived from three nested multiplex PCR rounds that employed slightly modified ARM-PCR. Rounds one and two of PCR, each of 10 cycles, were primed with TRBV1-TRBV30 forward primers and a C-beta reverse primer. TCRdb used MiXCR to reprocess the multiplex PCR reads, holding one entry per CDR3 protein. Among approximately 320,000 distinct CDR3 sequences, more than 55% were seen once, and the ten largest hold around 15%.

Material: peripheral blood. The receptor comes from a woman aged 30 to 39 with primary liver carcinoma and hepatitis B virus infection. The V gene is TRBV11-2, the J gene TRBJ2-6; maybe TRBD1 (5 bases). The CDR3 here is CVSSLGRSGANVLTF. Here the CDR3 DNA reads TGTGTCAGCAGCTTGGGGCGCTCTGGGGCTAACGTCCTGACTTTC.